The T cell receptor (beta chain) described here comes from a study of cytomegalovirus exposure and HLA in healthy donors. Study as a whole: One earlier analysis, a look at 180 million or so T cells, found roughly 120 million unique TCR beta sequences. General study findings and limits: About 180 TCR beta chains were listed as cytomegalovirus-associated. Some V segments, including TRBV6-2 and TRBV6-3, were excluded as indistinguishable.

V was pared by 3 bases and J by 14 bases, with 20 bases between. The CDR3 is made up of 14 amino acids. Per the germline V gene, CDR1 is KGHSH and CDR2 is LQKENI. Primers for the PCR totalled 60 Vbeta and 13 Jbeta. This table comes from immunoSEQ multiplex PCR, and its TCRdb copy is limited to in-frame clones, with some not included. The sample includes over 80,000 clones, roughly four fifths of them seen just once. Comment on this clone: Its target is unknown.

The V call is TRBV18, the J call TRBJ2-1; D may be TRBD2 (7 bases). This sequence originates from a man aged 35 to 55 in good health and CMV-seropositive. Sequencing was carried out using PBMCs. Here the CDR3 DNA reads TGTGCCAGCTCACCCCGGAGTGGGGGGGGGCGAAAGTTCTTC. This translates into CASSPRSGGGRKFF. The entire variable domain, with the rest obtained from reference TRBV18 and TRBJ2-1, is as follows: NAGVMQNPRHLVRRRGQEARLRCSPMKGHSHVYWYRQLPEEGLKFMVYLQKENIIDESGMPKERFSAEFPKEGPSILRIQQVVRGDSAAYFCASSPRSGGGRKFFGPGTRLTVL.